This T cell receptor beta chain emerged from a study of blood T cell repertoires in COVID-19. On the study more broadly: The cDNA or gDNA used as material had been derived from T cells, B-cell-depleted T cells, or PBMCs.

The CDR3 sequence is 15 residues long. Germline assignment: CDR1 SGHRS and CDR2 YFSETQ. After removal of 4 bases from V and 6 bases from J, the junction contained 4 bases not matched to a gene. Method: immunoSEQ multiplex PCR; TCRdb's copy keeps in-frame clones and lacks some. The data contain fewer than 700,000 clones, roughly nine tenths of them seen just once; the ten biggest clones take up 7.8%. Sample: peripheral blood. This TCR was recovered from a woman aged 45 to 65 with COVID-19, enrolled during active disease. This chain joins TRBV5-1 and TRBJ1-6, with 10 bases that match TRBD1. This chain's CDR3 is CASSLGTGVNSPLHF. The CDR3 DNA follows: TGCGCCAGCAGCCTAGGGACAGGGGTTAATTCACCCCTCCACTTT.